Listed below are T cell receptor beta chains from one sample, sequenced in a study of T cell responses to AZD1222 COVID-19 vaccine. Using immunoSEQ multiplex PCR, the repertoire was profiled, and TCRdb retains in-frame clones only, with some absent. Among 140,000 or so clones listed, roughly 90% were seen once. The sequencing here drew on peripheral blood, taken 28 days after the second AZD1222 dose. All receptors derive from an adult who received the AZD1222 COVID-19 vaccine. Each CDR3 is given with its conserved first and last residue. A D gene is named only where the DNA matches it firmly.

j_gene | v_gene | d_gene | CDR3aa | CDR3nt
TRBJ2-7 | TRBV5-1 | . | CASSESLAGLRPYEQYF | TGCGCCAGCAGCGAATCCCTGGCAGGCCTCAGACCCTACGAGCAGTACTTC
TRBJ2-1 | TRBV29-1 | TRBD2 | CSFRETSGYNEQFF | TGCAGCTTTCGTGAGACTAGCGGATACAATGAGCAGTTCTTC
TRBJ2-7 | TRBV2 | TRBD1 | CASIFPGQGTSYEQYF | TGTGCCAGCATTTTTCCGGGACAGGGTACCTCCTACGAGCAGTACTTC
TRBJ2-1 | TRBV27 | . | CASSFPPGIANSGYNEQFF | TGTGCCAGCAGTTTTCCCCCGGGGATAGCGAATTCTGGCTACAATGAGCAGTTCTTC
TRBJ2-3 | TRBV7-9 | . | CASSTPRGATSTDTQYF | TGTGCCAGCAGCACCCCTCGGGGGGCAACGTCCACAGATACGCAGTATTTT
TRBJ1-1 | TRBV29-1 | . | CSVEDLGTEAFF | TGCAGCGTTGAAGATCTTGGCACTGAAGCTTTCTTT
TRBJ1-1 | TRBV7-2 | . | CASEDLAHTEAFF | TGTGCCAGCGAAGACCTAGCTCACACTGAAGCTTTCTTT
TRBJ1-6 | TRBV6-2/TRBV6-3 | TRBD1 | CASSYSGDRGIKSPLHF | TGTGCCAGCAGTTACTCAGGAGACAGGGGTATTAAGTCACCCCTCCACTTT
TRBJ2-5 | TRBV27 | . | CASSFQGLGETQYF | TGTGCCAGCAGTTTTCAGGGGTTGGGGGAGACCCAGTACTTC
TRBJ2-7 | TRBV6-5 | TRBD2 | CASSPSGSYEQYF | TGTGCCAGCAGTCCTAGCGGCTCCTACGAGCAGTACTTC
TRBJ1-4 | TRBV19 | . | CASSIGRVWANEKLFF | TGTGCCAGTAGTATAGGTAGGGTTTGGGCTAATGAAAAACTGTTTTTT
TRBJ2-2 | TRBV9 | TRBD1 | CASSRDSGELFF | TGTGCCAGCAGCCGGGACAGCGGGGAGCTGTTTTTT